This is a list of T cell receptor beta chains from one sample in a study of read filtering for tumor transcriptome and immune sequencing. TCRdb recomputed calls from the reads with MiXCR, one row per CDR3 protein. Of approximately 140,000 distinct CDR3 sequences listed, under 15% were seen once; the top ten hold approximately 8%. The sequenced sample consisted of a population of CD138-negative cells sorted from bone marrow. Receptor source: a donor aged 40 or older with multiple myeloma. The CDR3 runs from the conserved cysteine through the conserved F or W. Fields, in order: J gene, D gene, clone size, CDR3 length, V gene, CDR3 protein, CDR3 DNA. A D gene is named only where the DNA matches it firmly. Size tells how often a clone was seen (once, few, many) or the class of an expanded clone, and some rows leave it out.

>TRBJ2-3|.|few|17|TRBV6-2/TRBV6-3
CASSYFAGSKAPDTQYF
TGTGCCAGCAGTTACTTCGCCGGGTCGAAGGCCCCAGATACGCAGTATTTT
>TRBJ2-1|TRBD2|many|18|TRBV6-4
CASSSMPTSSLSYNEQFF
TGTGCCAGCAGTTCTATGCCGACTAGCAGCCTCTCCTACAATGAGCAGTTCTTC
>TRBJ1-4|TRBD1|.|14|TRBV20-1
CSARDRGHREKLFF
TGCAGTGCCAGGGACAGGGGGCATCGGGAAAAACTGTTTTTT
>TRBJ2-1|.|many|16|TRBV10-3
CAISGRGVNSYNEQFF
TGTGCCATCAGTGGACGGGGTGTGAACTCCTACAATGAGCAGTTCTTC
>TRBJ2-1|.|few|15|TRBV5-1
CASRGESFSFNEQFF
TGCGCCAGCAGAGGCGAGAGTTTCTCCTTCAATGAGCAGTTCTTC
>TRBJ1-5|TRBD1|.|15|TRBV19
CASSTEDRGAQPQHF
TGTGCCAGTAGTACGGAGGACAGGGGGGCCCAGCCCCAGCATTTT
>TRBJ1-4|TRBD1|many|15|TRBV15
CATSSYQGAIEKLFF
TGTGCCACCAGCTCCTACCAGGGGGCAATTGAAAAACTGTTTTTT
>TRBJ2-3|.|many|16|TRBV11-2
CASSLAGGTSTDTQYF
TGTGCCAGCAGCTTAGCGGGCGGTACTAGCACAGATACGCAGTATTTT
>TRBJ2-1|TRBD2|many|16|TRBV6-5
CASSASGTSGYNEQFF
TGTGCCAGCAGCGCGTCCGGGACTAGCGGATACAATGAGCAGTTCTTC
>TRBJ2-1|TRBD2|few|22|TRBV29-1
CSVEQGTSGRRGTPWSYNEQFF
TGCAGCGTTGAGCAGGGGACTAGCGGGAGGCGGGGGACCCCTTGGTCCTACAATGAGCAGTTCTTC
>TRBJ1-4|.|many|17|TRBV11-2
CASSLLPPPVANEKLFF
TGTGCCAGCAGCTTACTTCCCCCCCCGGTCGCTAATGAAAAACTGTTTTTT
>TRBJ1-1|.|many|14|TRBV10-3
CAISGQVSNTEAFF
TGTGCCATCAGTGGACAGGTCTCAAACACTGAAGCTTTCTTT
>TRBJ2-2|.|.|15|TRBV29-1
CSVRGLGGGSGELFF
TGCAGCGTTCGGGGGCTCGGAGGGGGCTCCGGGGAGCTGTTTTTT
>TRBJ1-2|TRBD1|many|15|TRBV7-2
CASSPEGQGSYGYTF
TGTGCCAGCAGCCCAGAAGGACAGGGTTCGTATGGCTACACCTTC
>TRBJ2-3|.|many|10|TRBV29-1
CSVDTDTQYF
TGCAGCGTTGACACAGATACGCAGTATTTT
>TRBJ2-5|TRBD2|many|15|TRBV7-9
CASSLAAGLGETQYF
TGTGCCAGCAGCTTAGCAGCGGGGCTAGGGGAGACCCAGTACTTC
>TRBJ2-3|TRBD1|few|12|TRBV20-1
CSTRGGWDTQYF
TGCAGTACTAGAGGGGGCTGGGATACACAGTATTTT
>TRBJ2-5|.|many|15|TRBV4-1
CASSQATGRQETQYF
TGCGCCAGCAGCCAAGCCACGGGGAGACAAGAGACCCAGTACTTC
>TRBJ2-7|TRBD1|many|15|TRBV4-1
CASSQLTGPGYEQYF
TGCGCCAGCAGCCAGCTGACAGGGCCCGGTTACGAGCAGTACTTC
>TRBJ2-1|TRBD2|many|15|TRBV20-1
CSARDRSGSYNEQFF
TGCAGTGCTAGAGATCGGAGCGGGAGTTACAATGAGCAGTTCTTC
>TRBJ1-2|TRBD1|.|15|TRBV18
CASSPPDRGGYGYTF
TGTGCCAGCTCACCACCGGACAGGGGTGGCTATGGCTACACCTTC
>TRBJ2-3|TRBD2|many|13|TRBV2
CASGLGSQDTQYF
TGTGCCAGCGGACTAGGATCCCAAGATACGCAGTATTTT
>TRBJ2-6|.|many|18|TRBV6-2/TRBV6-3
CASSYDRELSLGANVLTF
TGTGCCAGCAGTTACGACCGGGAACTCTCTCTGGGGGCCAACGTCCTGACTTTC